This T cell receptor beta chain originates from a study of T cells expressing NK-cell markers. Notes on the study in general: Topping the CD3+CD56-NKG2C+ fraction as well were these clonotypes, in a few donors.

TCRdb re-called the 5' RACE reads and shows each CDR3 protein once, DNA omitted. Its clone listing holds about 150,000 distinct CDR3 sequences. Germline CDR1 is SNHLY and CDR2 is FYNNEI. This CDR3 region has 13 residues. As to this clonotype: Its antigen is unknown.

The specimen sequenced was blood T cells: a sorted CD56 or NKG2C T cell subset, CD4+ or CD8+ T cells, or bulk PBMC T cells (not recorded which). This receptor was identified in a woman aged 45 to 65 in good health. V gene TRBV2 combines with J gene TRBJ2-4. CDR3 in amino acids: CASSYQSLNIQYF.